Listed below are T cell receptor beta chains from one sample, sequenced in a study of TIL therapy for anti-PD-1-resistant metastatic lung cancer. Libraries were prepared by immunoSEQ multiplex PCR; TCRdb keeps only in-frame clonotypes and omits some of them. The profile shows about 50,000 clones, 80% to 90% of them singletons. The source material was blood, sampled at baseline. Every receptor here comes from a person between 30 and 80 years old with non-small cell lung cancer. CDR3s leave out the opening cysteine and the closing phenylalanine or tryptophan. Each record gives: V gene, CDR3 protein.

TRBV19 ASSTLPGEGYEQY
TRBV7-9 ASSLGAYPGWEQF
TRBV7-9 ASSSNREEDEKLF
TRBV5-6 ASSHPANTEAF
TRBV10-2 ASTIPGQSLTDTQY
TRBV7-8 ASSREKSSFTQY
TRBV27 ASSLFGTTRATQY
TRBV7-2 ASKTGPQVGNEQF
TRBV29-1 SVAGQGFEKLF
TRBV19 ASSRLAGNNEQF
TRBV6-6 ASSYGTVSNQPQH
TRBV25-1 ASSEYGTHEQF
TRBV6-6 ASSLSTENNSPLH
TRBV11-2 ASSSSRLAGHEQF
TRBV4-1 ASSLGGTFTGELF
TRBV3-1/TRBV3-2 ASSQKAGGGADTQY
TRBV11-3 ASSRQGVGNEQF
TRBV4-2 ASSQEGRVNGNQPQH
TRBV28 ASNWRGRNYEQY
TRBV28 ASSLRGTEAF
TRBV7-3 ASSPRGGTSGTNEQF
TRBV7-2 ASSLSRNEQF
TRBV2 ASTGLTHTGELF
TRBV2 ASSEDSGSFYEQY
TRBV29-1 SVDGTDSTDTQY
TRBV6-5 ASRSTSGGTYEQY